This T cell receptor (beta chain) was sequenced in a study of graft-versus-host responses after intestinal transplantation (dated by TCRdb to about 2021). In the study overall: Recipients received multivisceral, liver-intestinal, or isolated intestinal transplants. Anti-thymocyte globulin induction was given to all recipients, followed by maintenance tacrolimus and steroids for 2 to 4 years. After intestinal transplantation, graft-versus-host and host-versus-graft alloreactive T cell clones in the graft, circulation and bone marrow were tracked using bulk TCR-beta CDR3 sequencing. Alloreactive clones were identified by sequencing pre-transplant mixed lymphocyte reaction products and comparing them with unstimulated pre-transplant donor and recipient T cells. The cohort enrolled some 23 intestinal transplant recipients, one of whom was a retransplant, and a few patients without pretransplant specimens were excluded. Donor T cell macrochimerism was defined as a peak of at least 4% donor T cells among recipient peripheral blood mononuclear cells. Instead of going to the commercial service, samples from a few later patients were sequenced in-house on an Illumina MiSeq and processed with MiXCR. What the study reported, not specific to this receptor: High GvH to HvG T cell clonal ratios were observed in the allografts of patients with donor T cell macrochimerism. Early after transplant, peak levels of circulating GvH clones were found to be associated with declines in HvG clones. The conclusions were limited by the relatively low number and heterogeneity of the intestinal transplant patients. GvH clones were detected in recipient bone marrow, and some of these GvH clones were observed earlier in ileal mucosa or blood, consistent with an intestinal mucosal origin.

Library method: the immunoSEQ multiplex PCR assay. For most patients, genomic DNA was isolated with the Qiagen DNeasy Blood and Tissue Kit and shipped frozen to Adaptive Biotechnologies for TCR sequencing. For most patients, genomic DNA was subjected to high-throughput TCR-beta CDR3 sequencing by Adaptive Biotechnologies. Per the source publication's procedure: Adaptive's ImmunoSEQ software supplied the TCR sequencing data for roughly 17 patients, while MiXCR and VDJtools were used to process a few other patients. CD4 versus CD8 sorting errors were corrected by removing sequences found in both subsets at a frequency ratio below 5:1. CDR3 nucleotide sequences shared between donor and recipient were removed because the origin of such sequences could not be assigned. At least 2-fold expansion over unstimulated cells and a minimum CFSE-low frequency of 0.002% (template counts) or 0.001% (read counts) were required for clones to be classified as alloreactive. Clones were considered mappable if detected in sequenced pre-transplant spleen, lymph node, or MLR CFSE-low populations of the donor or recipient. Cumulative frequency of alloreactive clones was calculated as a percentage of all sequences weighted by copy number. Not all clones reach the TCRdb copy of this immuneACCESS table, which keeps in-frame sequences only. Checked studies attribute under half of the gap to unresolved V genes and leave the rest unexplained. Clonal size and the V and J genes are those of that table, whereas D and trimming came from the DNA. The sample data list about 94,000 clones, and 75% to 95% of these were observed just once. More than 0.4% of the sample belongs to the ten largest clones.

The time point tag for this specimen amounts to: cells obtained before transplantation from donor or recipient. CD3+CD4+ and CD3+CD8+ populations were FACS-sorted from unstimulated pre-transplant donor and recipient cells taken from spleen or lymph nodes. Turning to this clone: Its target antigen remains unknown. Per-base quality was not reported, and no clone a single base away is much larger than it.

This sequence originates from a human donor who received an intestinal transplant. Sequenced material: unstimulated CD8+ T cells sorted from spleen or lymph node cells, taken before intestinal transplant.

The CDR3 corresponds to CASSLSGEVLSYEQYF. The DNA sequence is as follows: TGTGCCAGCAGCTTATCGGGGGAGGTCCTCTCCTACGAGCAGTACTTC. The chain is encoded by TRBV7-9 joined to TRBJ2-7; 6 matching bases give a weak D call of TRBD2. Per the germline V gene (reference sequence), SEHNR is the CDR1 and FQNEAQ is the CDR2. CDR3 length: 16 amino acids, cysteine to phenylalanine. The sequence is cut down to CDR3 DNA, 48 bases in frame from base 1. Between the V and J ends, shortened by 2 bases and 0 bases respectively, the junction contains 14 bases.